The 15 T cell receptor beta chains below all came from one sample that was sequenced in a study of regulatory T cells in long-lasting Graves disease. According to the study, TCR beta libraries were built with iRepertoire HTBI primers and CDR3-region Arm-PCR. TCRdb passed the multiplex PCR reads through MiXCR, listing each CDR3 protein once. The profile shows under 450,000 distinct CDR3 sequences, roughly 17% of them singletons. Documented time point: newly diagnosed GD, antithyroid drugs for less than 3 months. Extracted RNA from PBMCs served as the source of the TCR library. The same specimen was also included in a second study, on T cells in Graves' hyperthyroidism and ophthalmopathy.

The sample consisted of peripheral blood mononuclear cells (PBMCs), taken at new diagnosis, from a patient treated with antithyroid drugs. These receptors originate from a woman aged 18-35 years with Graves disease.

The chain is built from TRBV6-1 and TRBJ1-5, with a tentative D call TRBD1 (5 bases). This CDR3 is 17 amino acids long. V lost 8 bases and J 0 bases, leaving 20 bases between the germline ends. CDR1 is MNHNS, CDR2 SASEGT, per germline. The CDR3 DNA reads TGTGCCAGCCTAACGAAGAGGAGCAGGGATAGCAATCAGCCCCAGCATTTT. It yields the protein CASLTKRSRDSNQPQHF.

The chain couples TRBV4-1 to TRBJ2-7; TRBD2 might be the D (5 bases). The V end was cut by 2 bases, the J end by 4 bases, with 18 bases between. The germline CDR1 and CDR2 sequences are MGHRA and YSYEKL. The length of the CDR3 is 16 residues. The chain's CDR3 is CASSQLFWLARYEQYF. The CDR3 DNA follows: TGCGCCAGCAGCCAACTTTTCTGGCTAGCTAGGTACGAGCAGTACTTC.

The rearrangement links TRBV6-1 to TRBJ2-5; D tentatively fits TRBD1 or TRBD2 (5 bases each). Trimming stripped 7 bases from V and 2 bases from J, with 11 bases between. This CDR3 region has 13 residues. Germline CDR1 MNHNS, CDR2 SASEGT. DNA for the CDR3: TGTGCCAGCACTGAGGGACGGCAAGAGACCCAGTACTTC. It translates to CASTEGRQETQYF.

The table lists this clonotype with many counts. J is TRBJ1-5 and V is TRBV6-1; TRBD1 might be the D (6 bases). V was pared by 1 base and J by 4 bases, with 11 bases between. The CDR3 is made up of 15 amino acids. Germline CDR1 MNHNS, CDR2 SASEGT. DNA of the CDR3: TGTGCCAGCAGTGAAGTCGGGGGGCGTAATCAGCCCCAGCATTTT. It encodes CASSEVGGRNQPQHF.

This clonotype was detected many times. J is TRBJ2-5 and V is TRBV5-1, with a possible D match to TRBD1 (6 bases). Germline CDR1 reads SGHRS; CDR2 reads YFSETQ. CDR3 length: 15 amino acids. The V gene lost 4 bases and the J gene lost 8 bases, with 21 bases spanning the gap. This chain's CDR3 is CASSLSTDLGGTQYF. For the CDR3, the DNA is TGCGCCAGCAGCCTCTCGACGGACTTAGGGGGTACCCAGTACTTC.

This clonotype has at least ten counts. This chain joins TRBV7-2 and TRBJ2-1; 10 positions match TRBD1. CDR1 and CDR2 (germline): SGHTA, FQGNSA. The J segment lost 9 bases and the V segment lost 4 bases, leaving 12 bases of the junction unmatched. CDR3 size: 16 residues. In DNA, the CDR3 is TGTGCCAGCAGCTCGGAAAAGGACAGGGGGGGGGGTGAGCAGTTCTTC. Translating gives CASSSEKDRGGGEQFF.

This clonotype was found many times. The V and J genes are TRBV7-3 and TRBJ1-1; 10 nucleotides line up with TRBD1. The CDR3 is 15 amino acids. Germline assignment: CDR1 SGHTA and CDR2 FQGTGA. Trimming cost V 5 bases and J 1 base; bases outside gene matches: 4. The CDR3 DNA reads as TGTGCCAGCAGCCCGGGACAGGGGAGGAACACTGAAGCTTTCTTT. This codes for CASSPGQGRNTEAFF.

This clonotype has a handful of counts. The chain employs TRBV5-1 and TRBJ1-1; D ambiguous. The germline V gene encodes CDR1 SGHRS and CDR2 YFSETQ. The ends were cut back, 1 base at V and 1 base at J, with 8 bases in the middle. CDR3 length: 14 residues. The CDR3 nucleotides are TGCGCCAGCAGCTTGAGGTCCCAGAACACTGAAGCTTTCTTT. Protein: CASSLRSQNTEAFF. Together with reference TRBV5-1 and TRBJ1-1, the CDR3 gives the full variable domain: KAGVTQTPRYLIKTRGQQVTLSCSPISGHRSVSWYQQTPGQGLQFLFEYFSETQRNKGNFPGRFSGRQFSNSRSEMNVSTLELGDSALYLCASSLRSQNTEAFFGQGTRLTVV.

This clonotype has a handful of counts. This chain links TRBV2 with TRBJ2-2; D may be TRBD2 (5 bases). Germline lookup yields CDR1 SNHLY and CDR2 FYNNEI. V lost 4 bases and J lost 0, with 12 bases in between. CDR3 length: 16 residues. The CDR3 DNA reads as TGTGCCAGCAGTGTTGAGGGCAGATCGAACACCGGGGAGCTGTTTTTT. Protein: CASSVEGRSNTGELFF.

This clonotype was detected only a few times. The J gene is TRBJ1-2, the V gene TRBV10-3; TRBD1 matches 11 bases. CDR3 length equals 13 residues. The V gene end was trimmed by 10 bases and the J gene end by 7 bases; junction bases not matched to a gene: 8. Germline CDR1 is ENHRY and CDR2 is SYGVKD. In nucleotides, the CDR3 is TGTGCCAGCACCGGGACAGGGGGTCTTGGCTACACCTTC. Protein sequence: CASTGTGGLGYTF.

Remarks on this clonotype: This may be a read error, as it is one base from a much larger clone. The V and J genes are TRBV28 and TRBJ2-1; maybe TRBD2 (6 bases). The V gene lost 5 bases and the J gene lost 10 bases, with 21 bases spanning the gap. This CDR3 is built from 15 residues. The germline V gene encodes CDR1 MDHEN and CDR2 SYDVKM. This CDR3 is CASSPGALASYEQFF. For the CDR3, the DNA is TGTGCCAGCAGTCCGGGAGCACTTGCCTCCTACGAGCAGTTCTTC.

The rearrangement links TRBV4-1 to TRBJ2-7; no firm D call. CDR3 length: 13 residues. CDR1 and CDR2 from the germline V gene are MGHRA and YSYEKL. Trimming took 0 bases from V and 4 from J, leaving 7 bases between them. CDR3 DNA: TGCGCCAGCAGCCAAGAACCTGGGTACGAGCAGTACTTC. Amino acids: CASSQEPGYEQYF.

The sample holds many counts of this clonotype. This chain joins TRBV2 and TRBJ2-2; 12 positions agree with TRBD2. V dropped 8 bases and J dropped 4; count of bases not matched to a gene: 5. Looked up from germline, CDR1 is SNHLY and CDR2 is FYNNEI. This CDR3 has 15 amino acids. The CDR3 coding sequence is TGTGCCAGCGGAGAGACTAGCGGGAGCACCGGGGAGCTGTTTTTT. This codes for CASGETSGSTGELFF.

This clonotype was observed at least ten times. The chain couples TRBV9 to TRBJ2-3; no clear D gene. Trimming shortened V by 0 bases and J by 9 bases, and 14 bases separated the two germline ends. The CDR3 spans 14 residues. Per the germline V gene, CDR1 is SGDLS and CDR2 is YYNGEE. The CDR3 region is CASSVEGLLDTQYF. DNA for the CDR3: TGTGCCAGCAGCGTAGAAGGGTTGTTGGACACGCAGTATTTT.

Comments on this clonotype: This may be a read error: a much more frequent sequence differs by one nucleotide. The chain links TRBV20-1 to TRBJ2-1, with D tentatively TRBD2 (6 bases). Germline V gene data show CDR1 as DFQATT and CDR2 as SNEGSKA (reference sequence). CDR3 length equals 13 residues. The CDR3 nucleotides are TGCAGCAACATCAGACTAGATCAAGAGACCCGGTACTTC. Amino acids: CSNIRLDQETRYF.